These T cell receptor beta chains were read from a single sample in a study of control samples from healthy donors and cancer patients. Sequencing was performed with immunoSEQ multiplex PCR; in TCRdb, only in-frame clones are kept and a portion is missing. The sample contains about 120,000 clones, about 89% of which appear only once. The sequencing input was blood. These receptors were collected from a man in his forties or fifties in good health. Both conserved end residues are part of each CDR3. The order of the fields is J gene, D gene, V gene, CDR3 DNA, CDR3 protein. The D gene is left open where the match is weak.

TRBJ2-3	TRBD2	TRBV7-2	TGTGCCAGCAGCTTTTCGACTAGCGGGGGAGGTGGAGATACGCAGTATTTT	CASSFSTSGGGGDTQYF
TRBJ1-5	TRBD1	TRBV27	TGTGCCAGCAGTTTAAGAGGGGGCAACCAGCCCCAGCATTTT	CASSLRGGNQPQHF
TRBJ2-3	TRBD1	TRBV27	TGTGCCAGCAGAGGGACAGGGGGCACAGATACGCAGTATTTT	CASRGTGGTDTQYF
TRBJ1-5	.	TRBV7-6	TGTGCCAGCAGCTCGTTACAGGGGCCCCAGCATTTT	CASSSLQGPQHF
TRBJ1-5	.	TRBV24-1	TGTGCCACAGCCTCCCGGCAAGCTAATCAGCCCCAGCATTTT	CATASRQANQPQHF
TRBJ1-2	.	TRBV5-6	TGTGCCAGCAGCTTGGGACGGGGGAAAGGTCTCGGCTACACCTTC	CASSLGRGKGLGYTF
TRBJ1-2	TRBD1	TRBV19	TGTGCCAGTAGATCCGGGACAGGGTCGGGTGGCTACACCTTC	CASRSGTGSGGYTF
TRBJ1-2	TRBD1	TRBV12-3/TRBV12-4	TGTGCCAGCAGTCCGACAGGGATCAATGGCTACACCTTC	CASSPTGINGYTF
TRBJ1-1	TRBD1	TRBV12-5	TGTGCTAGTGGTTTGGTACAGGGGAGGAACACTGAAGCTTTCTTT	CASGLVQGRNTEAFF
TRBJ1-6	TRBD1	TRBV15	TGTGCCACCAGCGGGACAGGTTACTCCTATAATTCACCCCTCCACTTT	CATSGTGYSYNSPLHF
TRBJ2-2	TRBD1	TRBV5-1	TGCGCCAGCAGCTTGGGACAGGGAAGCGGGGAGCTGTTTTTT	CASSLGQGSGELFF
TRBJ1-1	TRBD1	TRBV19	TGTGCCAGTAGTACCGGACAGGGTGGCGACGCTTTCTTT	CASSTGQGGDAFF
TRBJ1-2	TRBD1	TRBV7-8	TGTGCCAGCAGCTTAATGACAGGGATCTATGGCTACACCTTC	CASSLMTGIYGYTF
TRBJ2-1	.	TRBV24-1	TGTGCCACCAGTGGGCAGGGTGCTGAGCAGTTCTTC	CATSGQGAEQFF
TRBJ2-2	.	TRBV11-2	TGTGCCAGCAGCTTAGTACGGGGGCCGGCCACCGGGGAGCTGTTTTTT	CASSLVRGPATGELFF
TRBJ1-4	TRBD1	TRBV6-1	TGTGCCAGCAGTGAAGTCGGGAGGGGACAGTCTAATGAAAAACTGTTTTTT	CASSEVGRGQSNEKLFF